What follows is one T cell receptor beta chain and its context. Its target is not known. The source of the sample is a study of shared clonotypes between healthy human individuals. Generated by immunoSEQ multiplex PCR, the TCRdb table keeps only in-frame clones and is missing some. The data show some 700,000 clones, 90% seen once. Adults of Caucasian background living in Nashville, Tennessee made up all donors. V was pared by 2 bases and J by 5 bases, with 8 bases of the junction left unmatched. Per germline, CDR1 MDHEN and CDR2 SYDVKM. This CDR3 contains 15 residues. Study results and caveats: The sharing of 4.5% to 5.5% of naive CD4 clonotypes was seen across a few donors.

This chain joins TRBV28 and TRBJ2-5; TRBD2 agrees at 7 bases. The sample taken for sequencing was memory CD8+ T cells from PBMCs. The subset denotes: CD45RO+ cells pooled with CCR7-negative TemRA cells. This TCR came from a young man in good health. Some clones in this sample may be carry-over from other donors' samples. CDR3: CASSLPLAATETQYF. In DNA, the CDR3 is TGTGCCAGCAGTTTACCCCTAGCGGCCACTGAGACCCAGTACTTC.